These 10 T cell receptor beta chains originate from one sample sequenced in a study of OX40 agonist ivuxolimab in advanced cancers. Libraries came from the immunoSEQ multiplex PCR assay. TCRdb took this table from immuneACCESS and kept in-frame rearrangements with V and J called. Such tables lack part of the clones; where checked against another copy, unresolved V genes explain under half of the gap, and the rest is unexplained. This sample holds just over 20,000 clones; roughly 86% were observed only once. Roughly 15% of the sample lies in the top ten. Specimen: CD4+ or CD8+ T cells sorted from blood, collected in a trial of the OX40 agonist ivuxolimab. These receptors all stem from an adult with an advanced solid tumor such as melanoma, head and neck, liver or kidney cancer.

The chain combines TRBV30 with TRBJ2-2; D is ambiguous. Per the germline V gene, CDR1 is GTSNPN and CDR2 is SVGIG (reference sequence). This CDR3 is built from 12 residues. Trimming took off 1 base at V and 5 bases at J, with 5 bases between the two ends. This CDR3 is CAWSATTGELFF. As DNA, the CDR3 is TGTGCCTGGAGTGCGACAACCGGGGAGCTGTTTTTT.

This rearrangement joins TRBV9 to TRBJ2-7, with a weak D call TRBD1 (5 bases). Germline CDR1 and CDR2: SGDLS and YYNGEE. V was cut by 0 bases and J by 2 bases, with 9 bases left in between. The CDR3 covers 14 residues. The CDR3 DNA reads as TGTGCCAGCAGCGTAGGGCCAGGGCCCTACGAGCAGTACTTC. It yields the protein CASSVGPGPYEQYF.

The V and J genes are TRBV7-9 and TRBJ2-7; D is possibly TRBD2 (5 bases). This CDR3 is built from 14 residues. V shed 3 bases and J shed 5 bases, with 14 bases lying between them. Germline-derived CDR1 and CDR2 are SEHNR and FQNEAQ (reference sequence). The CDR3 protein is CASSLREVHHEQYF. The CDR3 nucleotides read TGTGCCAGCAGCTTGAGGGAAGTCCACCACGAGCAGTACTTC.

The genes are TRBV15 and TRBJ1-1; D not certain. Trimming pared 1 base from V and 1 base from J, leaving 4 bases between. The germline CDR1 and CDR2 sequences are LNHNV and YYDKDF (reference sequence). This CDR3 contains 13 residues. The CDR3: CATSRVGNTEAFF. The DNA for the CDR3 is TGTGCCACCAGCAGAGTAGGGAACACTGAAGCTTTCTTT.

The chain employs TRBV10-3 and TRBJ1-1; D not resolved. The CDR3 has 15 residues. Germline V gene data show CDR1 as ENHRY and CDR2 as SYGVKD. V lost 4 bases to trimming and J lost 2 bases, with 14 bases between them. CDR3 DNA: TGTGCCATCAGTGCCTACGGGTCAGGCAACACTGAAGCTTTCTTT. It specifies CAISAYGSGNTEAFF.

The CDR3 loop reads CASSQGSLQDRERGEQYF. CDR3 DNA: TGTGCCAGCAGCCAAGGAAGTCTTCAAGACAGGGAGCGGGGCGAGCAGTACTTC. The chain recombines TRBV7-2 with TRBJ2-7, with D perhaps matching TRBD1 or TRBD2 (7 bases each). There are 18 residues in the CDR3. Germline-derived CDR1 and CDR2 are SGHTA and FQGNSA. V lost 5 bases, J lost 6 bases, and 29 bases lay in between. The full variable domain, its missing parts supplied by reference TRBV7-2 and TRBJ2-7, is GAGVSQSPSNKVTEKGKDVELRCDPISGHTALYWYRQSLGQGLEFLIYFQGNSAPDKSGLPSDRFSAERTGGSVSTLTIQRTQQEDSAVYLCASSQGSLQDRERGEQYFGPGTRLTVT.

This clone has only a few counts. J is TRBJ1-5 and V is TRBV12-2. TRBV12-2 is shown as a pseudogene. The CDR3 runs 15 residues. The CDR3 coding sequence is TGTGCAAGTCGCTTACGGTGCACCACCGATCAGCCCCAGCATTTT. This gives the protein CASRLRCTTDQPQHF.

This clone has more than one count but fewer than ten. The rearrangement joins TRBV7-2 to TRBJ2-7, with D maybe TRBD2 (6 bases). V was shortened by 3 bases and J by 2 bases, with 14 bases between the two germline ends. The CDR3 has 15 amino acids. CDR1 and CDR2 from the germline V gene are SGHTA and FQGNSA. CDR3 DNA: TGTGCCAGCAGCTTTGGTGGCGGGGAGACCTACGAGCAGTACTTC. Translating gives CASSFGGGETYEQYF.

The J gene is TRBJ2-3, the V gene TRBV30; D might be TRBD1 (6 bases). Germline V gene lookup returns CDR1 GTSNPN and CDR2 SVGIG (reference sequence). The CDR3 is 12 amino acids. The ends were cut back, 1 base at V and 6 bases at J, with 8 bases in the middle. The CDR3 reads CAWSAGVDTQYF. Here the CDR3 DNA reads TGTGCCTGGAGTGCAGGGGTCGATACGCAGTATTTT.

This clone was seen more than once but under ten times. The CDR3 sequence: CAWRASVTYEQYF. CDR3 nucleotides: TGTGCCTGGAGGGCTAGCGTCACCTACGAGCAGTACTTC. The rearrangement links TRBV30 to TRBJ2-7; TRBD2 might be the D (6 bases). Germline CDR1 and CDR2: GTSNPN and SVGIG (reference sequence). V was shortened by 3 bases and J by 2 bases, with 11 bases between the two germline ends. This CDR3 comprises 13 residues.